The TCR beta chain under discussion was sequenced for a study of graft-versus-host responses after intestinal transplantation. Study outcomes and limitations: Peak circulating GvH clone levels tracked with early post-transplant HvG declines.

Co-plated with approximately 200,000 CFSE-labeled responder cells were approximately 200,000 irradiated, violet-dye-labeled stimulator cells. Germline V gene data show CDR1 as MNHNS and CDR2 as SASEGT. V trimming: 3 bases; J trimming: 5 bases; junction bases outside the gene matches: 17. The CDR3 is 19 amino acids. This clone was observed once. Profiled with immunoSEQ multiplex PCR; TCRdb holds only in-frame clones, not every one. This repertoire shows 20,000 to 25,000 clones, about 43% found once; its top ten account for around 1.6%. V and J are TRBV6-1 and TRBJ1-5; TRBD1 matches 9 bases. The input for sequencing was alloreactive CD8+ T cells from a mixed lymphocyte reaction culture, taken before intestinal transplant. Subset indicated: CFSE-low proliferating T cells sorted from roughly six-day pre-transplant mixed lymphocyte reaction (GvH or HvG direction). The sequence was collected from a human patient who received an intestinal transplant. CDR3 in DNA: TGTGCCAGCAGTGACCGAGGGACAGGGTACTTTGGGGCGGATCAGCCCCAGCATTTT. Residues: CASSDRGTGYFGADQPQHF.